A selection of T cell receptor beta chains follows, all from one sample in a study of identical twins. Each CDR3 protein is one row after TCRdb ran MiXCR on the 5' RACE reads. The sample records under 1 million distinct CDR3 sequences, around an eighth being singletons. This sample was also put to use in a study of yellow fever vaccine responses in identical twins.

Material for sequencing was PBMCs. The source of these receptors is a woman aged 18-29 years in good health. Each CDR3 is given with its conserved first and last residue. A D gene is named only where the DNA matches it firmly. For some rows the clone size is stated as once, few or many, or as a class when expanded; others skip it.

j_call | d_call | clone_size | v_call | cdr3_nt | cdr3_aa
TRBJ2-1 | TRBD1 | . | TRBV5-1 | TGCGCCAGCAGCGAAGACAGGGAATTGAATGAGCAGTTCTTC | CASSEDRELNEQFF
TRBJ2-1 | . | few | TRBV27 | TGTGCCAGCAGTTTAGACGTGCTCCGGAATGAGCAGTTCTTC | CASSLDVLRNEQFF
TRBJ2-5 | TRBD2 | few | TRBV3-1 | TGTGCCAGCAGCCACCCTAGCGGGAGAAACCAAGAGACCCAGTACTTC | CASSHPSGRNQETQYF
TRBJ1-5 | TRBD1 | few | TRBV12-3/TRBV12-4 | TGTGCCAGCAGTTTGGTAGGGGGCACTCAGCCCCAGCATTTT | CASSLVGGTQPQHF
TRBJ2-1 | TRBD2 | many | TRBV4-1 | TGCGCCAGCAGCCAGCCAGCGGGAGGTATCAATGAGCAGTTCTTC | CASSQPAGGINEQFF
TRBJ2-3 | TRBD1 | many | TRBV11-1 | TGTGCCAGCAGCCCTCGAACCGGGGACAGGGGTAGAACAGATACGCAGTATTTT | CASSPRTGDRGRTDTQYF
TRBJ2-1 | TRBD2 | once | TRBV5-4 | TGTGCCAGCAGCAATCTAGCGGAGTCCTACAATGAGCAGTTCTTC | CASSNLAESYNEQFF
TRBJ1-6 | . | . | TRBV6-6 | TGTGCCAGCAGTACATACAGGGACACCCTCCACTTT | CASSTYRDTLHF
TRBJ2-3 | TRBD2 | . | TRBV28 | TGTGCCAGCAGTCCAGGGACTAGTTTTAAAGATACGCAGTATTTT | CASSPGTSFKDTQYF
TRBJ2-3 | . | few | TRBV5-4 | TGTGCCAGCACCCTCAGGGGCACAGATACGCAGTATTTT | CASTLRGTDTQYF
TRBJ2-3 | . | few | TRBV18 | TGTGCCAGCTCACGACTGTCAGATACGCAGTATTTT | CASSRLSDTQYF
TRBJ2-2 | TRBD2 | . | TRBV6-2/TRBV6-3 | TGTGCCAGCAAAGCTTTAGCGGGAGGGCCCTCGGACACCGGGGAGCTGTTTTTT | CASKALAGGPSDTGELFF
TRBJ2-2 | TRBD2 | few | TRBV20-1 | TGCAGTGCTAGTCTCGGCGGGGGTAACACCGGGGAGCTGTTTTTT | CSASLGGGNTGELFF
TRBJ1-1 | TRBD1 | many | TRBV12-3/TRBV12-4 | TGTGCCAGCAGTGCGAGGACAGGGCTAGGTACTGAAGCTTTCTTT | CASSARTGLGTEAFF
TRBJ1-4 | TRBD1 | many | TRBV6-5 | TGTGCCAGCAGTTTGGGACAGGGTCGTGAAAAACTGTTTTTT | CASSLGQGREKLFF
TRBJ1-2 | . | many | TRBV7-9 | TGTGCCAGCAGCCCAAGGACGGGGGGCTATGGCTACACCTTC | CASSPRTGGYGYTF
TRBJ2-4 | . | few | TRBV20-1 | TGCAGTGCTTCCGTCGGAGGAAAGTCGGAAAACATTCAGTACTTC | CSASVGGKSENIQYF
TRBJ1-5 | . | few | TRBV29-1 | TGCAGCGTTGGGGGGGGTTGGAATCAGCCCCAGCATTTT | CSVGGGWNQPQHF
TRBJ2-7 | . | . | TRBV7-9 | TGTGCCAGCAGCTCCCCGGGTGTCCTAGCTTCCGAGCAGTACTTC | CASSSPGVLASEQYF
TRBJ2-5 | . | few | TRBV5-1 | TGCGCCAGCAGTCGGACTCCCCAAGAGACCCAGTACTTC | CASSRTPQETQYF
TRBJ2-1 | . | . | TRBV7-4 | TGTGCCAGCAGCTCGCCGGGCAAATTTCAGGGAGCCTCCTACAATGAGCAGTTCTTC | CASSSPGKFQGASYNEQFF
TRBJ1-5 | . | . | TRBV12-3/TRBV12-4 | TGTGCCAGCAGTTTCGCCCGGCCGGGTCAGCCCCAGCATTTT | CASSFARPGQPQHF
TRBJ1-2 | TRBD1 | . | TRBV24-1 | TGTGCCACCAGTGATTTGCGGACAGGGGGGTACTACACCTTC | CATSDLRTGGYYTF
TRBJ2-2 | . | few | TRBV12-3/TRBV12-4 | TGTGCCAGCAGTTTTCAAGTGGCGGTTAGGGGGTCCGGGGAGCTGTTTTTT | CASSFQVAVRGSGELFF
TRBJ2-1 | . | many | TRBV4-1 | TGCGCCAGCAGCCAAGCGGCCTGGAATGAGCAGTTCTTC | CASSQAAWNEQFF
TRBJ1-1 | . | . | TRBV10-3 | TGTGCCATCAGTGAGCGGGGGAATGAAGCTTTCTTT | CAISERGNEAFF
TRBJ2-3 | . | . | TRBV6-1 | TGTGCCAGCAGCCCTCACCGCGGGACGGCGGATACGCAGTATTTT | CASSPHRGTADTQYF
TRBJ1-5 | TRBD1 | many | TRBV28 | TGTGCCAGCAGTTTGCGGACGGGACAGGCTAGCAATCAGCCCCAGCATTTT | CASSLRTGQASNQPQHF
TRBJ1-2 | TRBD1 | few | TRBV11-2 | TGTGCCAGCAGCACGGAACAGGGGAACTATGGCTACACCTTC | CASSTEQGNYGYTF
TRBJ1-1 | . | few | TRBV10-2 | TGCGCCAGCAGTGTTGCATCCGGGGACACTGAAGCTTTCTTT | CASSVASGDTEAFF
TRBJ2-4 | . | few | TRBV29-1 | TGCAGCGTTGAGGCGGGGAGTCAGTACTTC | CSVEAGSQYF
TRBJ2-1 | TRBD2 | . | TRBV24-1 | TGTGCCACCAGTGATCACCTAGGACTAGCGGGAGGCAGTGAGCAGTTCTTC | CATSDHLGLAGGSEQFF
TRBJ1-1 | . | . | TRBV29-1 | TGCAGCGGAACTGACCCCGATGGGGCTTTCTTT | CSGTDPDGAFF
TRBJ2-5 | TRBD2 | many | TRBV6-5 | TGTGCCAGCAGTTGGAGCGGGAGGCTGGAGACCCAGTACTTC | CASSWSGRLETQYF
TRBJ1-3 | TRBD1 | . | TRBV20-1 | TGCAGTGCTAGTAATGACAGGGGGCGAAACACCATATATTTT | CSASNDRGRNTIYF
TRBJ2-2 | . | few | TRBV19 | TGTGCCAGTACGGCGGGGTACACCGGGGAGCTGTTTTTT | CASTAGYTGELFF
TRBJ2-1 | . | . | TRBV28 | TGTGCCAGCAGTCTTCCGCCAAACTCCTACAATGAGCAGTTCTTC | CASSLPPNSYNEQFF
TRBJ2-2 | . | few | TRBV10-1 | TGCGCCAGCGGTTCTAGACCCGGGGAGCTGTTTTTT | CASGSRPGELFF
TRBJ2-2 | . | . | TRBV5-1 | TGCGCCAGCAGCCCCGGGACTCAGAACACCGGGGAGCTGTTTTTT | CASSPGTQNTGELFF
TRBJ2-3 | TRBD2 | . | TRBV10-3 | TGTGCCGCGGCGGGTAGCGGGAGTTCATCAGATACGCAGTATTTT | CAAAGSGSSSDTQYF
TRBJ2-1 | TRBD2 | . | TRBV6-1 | TGTGCCAGCAGTGGAGCGACGGTAGCTAGCGGGAGGTACAATGAGCAGTTCTTC | CASSGATVASGRYNEQFF
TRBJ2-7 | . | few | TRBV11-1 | TGTGCCAGCAGCTCTACAGATCGGGGCGGCTACGAGCAGTACTTC | CASSSTDRGGYEQYF
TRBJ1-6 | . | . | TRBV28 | TGTGCCAGCAGTTTCAACGGCAGGGCCAATTCACCCCTCCACTTT | CASSFNGRANSPLHF
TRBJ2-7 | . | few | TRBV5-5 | TGTGCCAGCAGCACCCGACACTTCTACGAGCAGTACTTC | CASSTRHFYEQYF
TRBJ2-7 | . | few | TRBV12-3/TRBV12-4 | TGTGCCAGCACCCGTCGGACAGAGCACTACGAGCAGTACTTC | CASTRRTEHYEQYF
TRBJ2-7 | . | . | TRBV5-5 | TGTGCCAGCAGCTTGGCCGGAGCAGATTCCTACGAGCAGTACTTC | CASSLAGADSYEQYF
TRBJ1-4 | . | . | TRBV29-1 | TGCAGCGTACGGGGGGAACGAGAAAAACTGTTTTTT | CSVRGEREKLFF